This TCR beta chain is from a study of neurological immune-mediated disorders. This clonotype was detected many times. Antigen unknown. Trimming left V 4 bases short and J 6 bases short, with 17 bases between. Per germline, CDR1 SGHTS and CDR2 YDEGEE. The CDR3 sequence is 15 residues long. Findings and caveats of the study: The highest TCR clonal expansion occurred in HTLV-1-associated myelopathy; multiple sclerosis fell below healthy controls. In multiple sclerosis patients, the repertoire cluster was unrelated to clinical or MRI findings. None of the CDR3 amino acid sequences in expanded clones turned up in more than one subject, which points to private repertoires in all groups.

Each TCR transcript was tagged with a 10-nucleotide random UMI during 5'RACE. TCRdb recomputed calls from the 5' RACE reads with MiXCR, one row per CDR3 protein. The sample contains about 120,000 distinct CDR3 sequences, roughly 3.2% of which appear only once. The source of this sequence is a woman aged 25 to 45 with multiple sclerosis. The gene calls are TRBV5-8 and TRBJ2-1; TRBD1 might be the D (6 bases). Sequencing was carried out using PBMCs. The CDR3 coding sequence is TGTGCCAGCAGCCCACTGCTGGGGGCAGGCAATGAGCAGTTCTTC. It yields the protein CASSPLLGAGNEQFF.